The T cell receptor (beta chain) described here comes from a study of blood T cell repertoires in COVID-19. The protocol was immunoSEQ multiplex PCR, while the TCRdb copy is restricted to in-frame clones and leaves out a portion. The sample lists approximately 300,000 clones, less than 85% seen once, with around 2% in the top ten. The CDR3 runs to 11 residues. The germline CDR1 and CDR2 sequences are MDHEN and SYDVKM. V was trimmed by 2 bases and J by 8 bases, leaving 4 bases between them. Sequencing was carried out using PBMCs or T cells enriched from blood (not recorded which). V usage is TRBV28 and J usage is TRBJ2-1; D unclear. This clonotype was sampled from a woman aged 25 to 39 who had been exposed to COVID-19. CDR3 DNA sequence: TGTGCCAGCAGTTTAAAGCATGAGCAGTTCTTC. It encodes CASSLKHEQFF.